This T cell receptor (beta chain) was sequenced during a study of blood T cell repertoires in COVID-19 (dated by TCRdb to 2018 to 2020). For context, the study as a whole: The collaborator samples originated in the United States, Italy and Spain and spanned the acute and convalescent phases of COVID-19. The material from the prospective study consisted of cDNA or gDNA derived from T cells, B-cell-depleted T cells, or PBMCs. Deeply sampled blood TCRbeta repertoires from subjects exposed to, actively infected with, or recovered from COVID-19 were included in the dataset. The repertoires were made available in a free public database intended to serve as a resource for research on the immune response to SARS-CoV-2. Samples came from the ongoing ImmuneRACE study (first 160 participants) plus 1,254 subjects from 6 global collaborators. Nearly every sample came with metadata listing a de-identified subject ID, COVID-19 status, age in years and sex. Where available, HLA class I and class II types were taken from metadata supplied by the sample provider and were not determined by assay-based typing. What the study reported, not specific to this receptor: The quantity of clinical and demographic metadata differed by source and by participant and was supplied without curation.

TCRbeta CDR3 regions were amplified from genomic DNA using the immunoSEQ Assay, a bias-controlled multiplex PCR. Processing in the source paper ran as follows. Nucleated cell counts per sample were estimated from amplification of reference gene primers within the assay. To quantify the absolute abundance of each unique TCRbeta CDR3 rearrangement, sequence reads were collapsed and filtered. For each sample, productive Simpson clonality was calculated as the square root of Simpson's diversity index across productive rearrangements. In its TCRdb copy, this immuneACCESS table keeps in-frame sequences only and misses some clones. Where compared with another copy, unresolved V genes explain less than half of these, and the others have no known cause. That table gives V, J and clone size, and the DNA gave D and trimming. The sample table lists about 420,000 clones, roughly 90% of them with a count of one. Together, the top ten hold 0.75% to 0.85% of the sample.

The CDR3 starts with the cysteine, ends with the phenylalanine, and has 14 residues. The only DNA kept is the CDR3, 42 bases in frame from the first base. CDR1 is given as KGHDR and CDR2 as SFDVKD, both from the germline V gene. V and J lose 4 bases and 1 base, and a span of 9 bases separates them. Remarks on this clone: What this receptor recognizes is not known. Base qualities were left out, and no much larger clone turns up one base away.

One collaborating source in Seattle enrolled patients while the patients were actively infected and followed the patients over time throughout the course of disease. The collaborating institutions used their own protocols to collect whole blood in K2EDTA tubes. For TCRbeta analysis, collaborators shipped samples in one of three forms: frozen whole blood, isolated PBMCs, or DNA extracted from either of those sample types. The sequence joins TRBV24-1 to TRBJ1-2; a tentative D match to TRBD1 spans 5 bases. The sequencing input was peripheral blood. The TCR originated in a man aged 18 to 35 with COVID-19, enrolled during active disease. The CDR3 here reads CATSEPTVNYGYTF. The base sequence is TGTGCCACCAGTGAGCCGACAGTTAACTATGGCTACACCTTC.